The 5 T cell receptor beta chains listed next were all sequenced from one sample in a study of OX40 agonist ivuxolimab in advanced cancers. Produced via immunoSEQ multiplex PCR; TCRdb's table is partial and in-frame only. The table shows over 85,000 clones, with 80% to 90% occurring only once. This specimen was CD4+ or CD8+ T cells sorted from blood, taken in a trial of the OX40 agonist ivuxolimab. These receptor sequences come from an adult with an advanced solid tumor such as melanoma, head and neck, liver or kidney cancer.

The V call is TRBV5-6, the J call TRBJ2-2; 9 nucleotides match TRBD1. Per germline, CDR1 SGHDT and CDR2 YYEEEE. The length of the CDR3 is 14 residues. Trimming removed 5 bases from V and 3 bases from J; junction bases left unmatched: 2. The CDR3 loop reads CASRRTGDTGELFF. The CDR3 DNA is TGTGCCAGCAGGCGGACAGGGGACACCGGGGAGCTGTTTTTT.

The gene calls are TRBV7-2 and TRBJ1-3; no reliable D call. Per germline, CDR1 SGHTA and CDR2 FQGNSA. This CDR3 has 16 residues. Trimming removed 3 bases at V and 0 bases at J, with 12 bases between. The CDR3 bases are TGTGCCAGCAGCTTGGTACAGATTAGCTCTGGAAACACCATATATTTT. It is translated as CASSLVQISSGNTIYF.

Turning to this clone: The identical CDR3 is also encoded by other nucleotide sequences in the sample. This sequence joins TRBV14 and TRBJ2-7; 7 positions match TRBD1. This CDR3 is built from 13 residues. V lost 4 bases, J lost 11 bases, and 11 bases stayed unmatched. Germline CDR1 is SGHDN and CDR2 is FVKESK. CDR3 nucleotide sequence: TGTGCCAGCAGCCCCGGGACAGCTCAAAAGAAGTACTTC. As protein: CASSPGTAQKKYF.

The DNA for the CDR3 is TGTGCCACCAGCAGAGATGGGGGGGGGAACAGCCCCCAGCATTTT. Its protein product is CATSRDGGGNSPQHF. The chain links TRBV15 to TRBJ1-5; D is possibly TRBD1 (5 bases). This CDR3 has 15 amino acids. With 0 bases removed from V and 10 bases from J, the gap between germline ends came to 16 bases. From germline, CDR1 is LNHNV and CDR2 YYDKDF (reference sequence).

The V gene is TRBV7-6, the J gene TRBJ2-3; D is undetermined. Germline loops: CDR1 SGHVS, CDR2 FNYEAQ. The CDR3 is made up of 14 amino acids. Trimming removed 3 bases from V and 2 bases from J, with 9 bases in between. CDR3 DNA: TGTGCCAGCAGCTTTTACTACCACACAGATACGCAGTATTTT. Its protein product is CASSFYYHTDTQYF.